This T cell receptor (beta chain) was identified in a study of early T cells in non-severe SARS-CoV-2 infection. Study-wide context: Chains were not paired, and sequencing was done on bulk RNA from unsorted whole blood. Study-wide findings and caveats: There was a bias toward anti-spike CD8 responses in VDJdb matching, which missed private and CD4 specificities.

In the library, individual cDNA molecules carried attached unique molecular identifiers. TCRdb reprocessed the 5' RACE reads with MiXCR, giving one entry per CDR3 protein. This repertoire shows more than 55,000 distinct CDR3 sequences, around 13% found once; its top ten account for 4.4%. Remarks on this clonotype: Its antigen is still unknown.

From germline, CDR1 is MNHNY and CDR2 SVGAGI (reference sequence). CDR3 size: 14 residues. The V segment lost 4 bases and the J segment 6 bases; nucleotides outside the gene matches: 8. Sequencing was done on a sample of whole blood. This sequence originates from an adult who was a healthcare worker with PCR-confirmed SARS-CoV-2 infection or an uninfected control (not recorded which). The chain employs TRBV6-6 and TRBJ2-7; TRBD2 aligns across 8 bases. The CDR3: CASSSTSDRAEQYF. CDR3 sequence (DNA): TGTGCCAGCAGTTCGACTAGCGATAGAGCCGAGCAGTACTTC.